This paragraph reports one TCR beta chain. Its target is not known. In germline, CDR1 is LNHDA, CDR2 SQIVND (reference sequence). Trimming took 4 bases from V and 0 from J, leaving 13 bases between them. This CDR3 region has 16 residues. These data are taken from a study of cytotoxic CD8 clonotypes in ibrutinib-treated CLL. Whole-study findings and limits: Baseline levels were approached again at progression, after clonality had risen at ibrutinib response. Higher circulating CD8+ T-cell counts strongly accompanied higher baseline clonality, above age-matched healthy donors.

Sequencing was performed with immunoSEQ multiplex PCR; in TCRdb, only in-frame clones are kept and a portion is missing. The sample has 20,000 to 30,000 clones, approximately 71% seen once. Genomic DNA (around 2 micrograms) was obtained from cryopreserved PBMCs for construction of TCR beta libraries. The sequencing here drew on PBMCs, taken after 12 months of ibrutinib treatment. V usage is TRBV19 and J usage is TRBJ1-3, with a tentative D call TRBD1 (6 bases). The sequence derives from a human donor with chronic lymphocytic leukemia. The CDR3 region is CASSNDRPNSGNTIYF. The CDR3, as DNA: TGTGCCAGTAGTAACGACAGGCCGAACTCTGGAAACACCATATATTTT.